These 9 T cell receptor beta chains originate from one sample sequenced in a study of cytomegalovirus exposure and HLA in healthy donors. The PCR made use of 60 Vbeta and 13 Jbeta primers. Sequencing was performed with immunoSEQ multiplex PCR; in TCRdb, only in-frame clones are kept and a portion is missing. In the table there are some 150,000 clones, approximately 78% of which are singletons. The sample taken for sequencing was PBMCs. The origin of the receptors is a man aged 40-55 years in good health and CMV-seropositive.

The chain carries TRBV6-1 and TRBJ2-5; no clear D. Germline V gives CDR1 MNHNS, CDR2 SASEGT. The germline V and J ends were trimmed by 6 bases and 2 bases, with 4 bases remaining between them. The CDR3 is 11 residues long. In DNA, the CDR3 is TGTGCCAGCAGCAGACAAGAGACCCAGTACTTC. It codes for CASSRQETQYF.

This clone has a handful of counts. The chain is built from TRBV25-1 and TRBJ2-1; 14 bases line up with TRBD2. This CDR3 region has 16 residues. V shed 6 bases and J 9 bases; nucleotides not matched to a gene: 10. Per the germline V gene, CDR1 is MGHDK and CDR2 is SYGVNS. The CDR3 spells CASSALTSGRVGEQFF. The CDR3 bases are TGTGCCAGCAGCGCTTTGACTAGCGGGAGGGTCGGTGAGCAGTTCTTC.

J is TRBJ2-2 and V is TRBV4-2; 7 bases are shared with TRBD1. V shed 0 bases, J shed 3 bases, and the junction held 7 bases outside the gene matches. The CDR3 is 17 amino acids. Germline V CDR1 and CDR2: LGHNA, YNFKEQ. For the CDR3, the DNA is TGTGCCAGCAGCCAAGAAGAGGGGGCTGCCGACACCGGGGAGCTGTTTTTT. Amino acid sequence: CASSQEEGAADTGELFF.

The J gene is TRBJ1-2, the V gene TRBV19; a weak D match, TRBD1 (6 bases). Germline V gene lookup returns CDR1 LNHDA and CDR2 SQIVND (reference sequence). V was shortened by 3 bases and J by 8 bases, with 13 bases between the two germline ends. This CDR3 contains 13 residues. The CDR3 region has the DNA TGTGCCAGTAGTATCGGGACAAGAGGCGGCTACACCTTC. Protein: CASSIGTRGGYTF.

The V gene is TRBV25-1, the J gene TRBJ2-2; TRBD1 agrees at 8 bases. V gave up 8 bases and J gave up 5 bases; unmatched junction bases: 7. The CDR3 is made up of 14 amino acids. The germline gives CDR1 MGHDK, CDR2 SYGVNS. The CDR3 protein is CASRGQGLTGELFF. CDR3 sequence (DNA): TGTGCCAGCCGCGGACAGGGACTTACCGGGGAGCTGTTTTTT.

The chain is built from TRBV7-7 and TRBJ2-7; the D gene is possibly TRBD1 (6 bases). CDR3 size: 14 residues. Per the germline V gene, CDR1 is SSHAT and CDR2 is FNYEAQ (reference sequence). V gave up 5 bases and J gave up 6 bases, with 17 bases separating them. CDR3 in amino acids: CASSAGEVVSEQYF. CDR3 DNA: TGTGCCAGCAGCGCAGGGGAAGTGGTCTCCGAGCAGTACTTC. The variable domain in full, completed from reference TRBV7-7 and TRBJ2-7, reads GAGVSQSPRYKVTKRGQDVTLRCDPISSHATLYWYQQALGQGPEFLTYFNYEAQPDKSGLPSDRFSAERPEGSISTLTIQRTEQRDSAMYRCASSAGEVVSEQYFGPGTRLTVT.

The chain is built from TRBV4-1 and TRBJ1-2; D may be TRBD1 (5 bases). The V and J ends lost 8 bases and 8 bases respectively, with 21 bases between them. The germline V gene encodes CDR1 MGHRA and CDR2 YSYEKL. The CDR3 covers 14 residues. In DNA form, the CDR3 reads TGCGCCAGCCGCCCCCTTTTGGGGGGAAAAGGCTACACCTTC. Protein sequence: CASRPLLGGKGYTF.

The gene calls are TRBV6-1 and TRBJ2-1, with a weak D call TRBD2 (6 bases). The V end was cut by 8 bases, the J end by 8 bases, with 16 bases between. The CDR3 spans 13 residues. Per germline, CDR1 MNHNS and CDR2 SASEGT. CDR3 DNA sequence: TGTGCCAGCGGTCTTCGAGGGGAGGATGAGCAGTTCTTC. This gives the protein CASGLRGEDEQFF.

The chain employs TRBV6-4 and TRBJ1-5; weak D call: TRBD1 (6 bases). Germline-derived CDR1 and CDR2 are MRHNA and SNTAGT. Trimming pared 9 bases from V and 0 bases from J, leaving 12 bases between. CDR3 length: 14 residues. The CDR3 is CASGQFCSNQPQHF. CDR3 sequence (DNA): TGTGCCAGTGGACAGTTTTGTAGCAATCAGCCCCAGCATTTT.